This record looks at one T cell receptor (beta chain) sequence and its context. These data originate in a study of T cell changes during pregnancy in multiple sclerosis. Only in-frame clones appear in the TCRdb table, and some are missing; sequencing was by immunoSEQ multiplex PCR. The sample lists approximately 70,000 clones, 90% to 95% occurring once. There are 14 residues in the CDR3. CDR1 is SGDLS and CDR2 is YYNGEE in the germline V gene. This material consisted of peripheral blood, taken in the third trimester of pregnancy. V gene TRBV9 combines with J gene TRBJ1-4; no firm D call. This receptor was identified in a female donor in good health, enrolled as a control in a pregnancy study. In DNA, the CDR3 is TGTGGACCATTTCGCCGCGAGGGAGGTGAAAAACTGTTTTTT. Its protein is CGPFRREGGEKLFF.